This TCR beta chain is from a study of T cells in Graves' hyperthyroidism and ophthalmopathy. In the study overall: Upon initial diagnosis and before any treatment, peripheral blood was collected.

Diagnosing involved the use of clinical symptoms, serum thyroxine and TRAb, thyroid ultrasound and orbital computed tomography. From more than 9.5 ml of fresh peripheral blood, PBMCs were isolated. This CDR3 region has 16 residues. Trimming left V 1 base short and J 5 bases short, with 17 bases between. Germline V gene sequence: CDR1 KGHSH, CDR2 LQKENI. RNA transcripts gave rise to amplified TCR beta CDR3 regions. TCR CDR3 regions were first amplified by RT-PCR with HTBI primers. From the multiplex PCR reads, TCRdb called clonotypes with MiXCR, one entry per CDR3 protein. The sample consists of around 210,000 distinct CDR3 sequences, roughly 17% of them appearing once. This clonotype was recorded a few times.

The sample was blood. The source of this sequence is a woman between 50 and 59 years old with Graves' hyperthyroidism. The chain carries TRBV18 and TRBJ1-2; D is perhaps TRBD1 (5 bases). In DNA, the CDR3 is TGTGCCAGCTCACCACTCTCGGTCGACAGAACTTATGGCTACACCTTC. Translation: CASSPLSVDRTYGYTF.